A selection of T cell receptor beta chains follows, all from one sample in a study of T cell changes during pregnancy in multiple sclerosis. Here immunoSEQ multiplex PCR was the method, and the copy in TCRdb shows in-frame clones only, minus some. The table lists tens of thousands of clones, 85% to 90% of them singletons. This specimen was CD4+ T cells from peripheral blood mononuclear cells, taken in the first trimester of pregnancy. The receptors originated from a female donor in good health, enrolled as a control in a pregnancy study. CDR3s include the opening cysteine and the closing phenylalanine or tryptophan. Fields, in order: V gene, J gene, D gene, clone size, CDR3 protein, CDR3 DNA. The D gene is left open where the match is weak. Clone size is stated in some rows and not others, as once, few, many or a class when expanded.

>TRBV15|TRBJ1-3|-|-
CATSTRDSFRTIYF
TGTGCCACCAGCACCCGCGACTCCTTTCGCACCATATATTTT
>TRBV11-2|TRBJ1-1|TRBD1|-
CASSLIRGGADTEAFF
TGTGCCAGCAGCTTGATTCGAGGGGGCGCCGACACTGAAGCTTTCTTT
>TRBV25-1|TRBJ1-2|-|-
CASRATGTNYGYTF
TGTGCCAGCAGAGCAACCGGGACAAACTATGGCTACACCTTC
>TRBV2|TRBJ1-2|TRBD1|-
CASCRDRGANGYTF
TGTGCCAGCTGCCGGGACAGGGGAGCGAATGGCTACACCTTC
>TRBV5-4|TRBJ2-5|-|-
CASSKTGTETQYF
TGTGCCAGCAGCAAGACAGGCACCGAGACCCAGTACTTC
>TRBV19|TRBJ2-5|-|-
CASSIRGYQETQYF
TGTGCCAGTAGTATCAGGGGCTACCAAGAGACCCAGTACTTC
>TRBV19|TRBJ1-4|-|once
CASIDSTTNEKLFF
TGTGCCAGTATCGACAGCACCACTAATGAAAAACTGTTTTTT
>TRBV5-6|TRBJ2-7|-|few
CASSLGLGTGEQYF
TGTGCCAGCAGCTTGGGACTAGGGACGGGCGAGCAGTACTTC
>TRBV29-1|TRBJ1-2|TRBD1|-
CSVGQGERGYTF
TGCAGCGTCGGACAGGGTGAGCGTGGCTACACCTTC
>TRBV5-1|TRBJ2-3|TRBD2|-
CASSGETSGGPGDTQYF
TGCGCCAGCAGCGGGGAGACTAGCGGGGGGCCCGGAGATACGCAGTATTTT
>TRBV5-4|TRBJ2-3|-|-
CASSTTGGTDTQYF
TGTGCCAGCAGCACTACGGGGGGCACAGATACGCAGTATTTT
>TRBV11-2|TRBJ2-1|TRBD2|-
CASSLEGTRSAGWHEQFF
TGTGCCAGCAGCTTAGAGGGGACTAGATCCGCGGGGTGGCATGAGCAGTTCTTC
>TRBV15|TRBJ2-7|-|-
CATSSRTAFHEQYF
TGTGCCACCAGCAGCCGGACAGCTTTTCACGAGCAGTACTTC
>TRBV4-2|TRBJ2-7|-|-
CASSQVGGSGRTYEQYF
TGTGCCAGCAGCCAAGTCGGAGGAAGCGGGCGTACCTACGAGCAGTACTTC
>TRBV28|TRBJ2-5|-|-
CASSLDFSAVGTQYF
TGTGCCAGCAGTTTAGACTTCTCGGCGGTTGGGACCCAGTACTTC
>TRBV9|TRBJ2-1|-|-
CASSIAGDLYNEQFF
TGTGCCAGCAGCATAGCAGGGGACCTCTACAATGAGCAGTTCTTC
>TRBV9|TRBJ1-2|TRBD1|-
CASSVGGTGGKYGYTF
TGTGCCAGCAGCGTAGGAGGGACAGGGGGGAAGTATGGCTACACCTTC
>TRBV11-3|TRBJ2-1|TRBD1|-
CASSRGQINEQFF
TGTGCCAGCAGCAGGGGACAGATCAATGAGCAGTTCTTC
>TRBV4-1|TRBJ2-3|TRBD2|-
CASSQEGAGSPAGTQYF
TGCGCCAGCAGCCAAGAAGGAGCGGGATCCCCCGCGGGTACGCAGTATTTT
>TRBV18|TRBJ1-3|TRBD1|-
CASSPLTGQHGNTIYF
TGTGCCAGCTCACCACTTACGGGACAGCATGGAAACACCATATATTTT
>TRBV28|TRBJ1-2|-|-
CASRLGAVYGYTF
TGTGCCAGCAGGTTGGGGGCTGTTTATGGCTACACCTTC
>TRBV28|TRBJ2-1|TRBD2|once
CASRGHASGPNEQFF
TGTGCCAGCAGAGGGCATGCTAGCGGCCCCAATGAGCAGTTCTTC
>TRBV6-1|TRBJ2-7|TRBD1|-
CASIRDRPREQYF
TGTGCCAGCATCCGGGACAGACCAAGGGAGCAGTACTTC
>TRBV5-1|TRBJ2-7|TRBD1|few
CASSLQGRTGGHEQYF
TGCGCCAGCAGCCTACAAGGCCGGACAGGGGGCCACGAGCAGTACTTC
>TRBV7-9|TRBJ1-1|-|-
CASSLARPRPNTEAFF
TGTGCCAGCAGCTTAGCCAGGCCGCGACCCAACACTGAAGCTTTCTTT
>TRBV5-5|TRBJ1-1|-|few
CASSFSLNMNTEAFF
TGTGCCAGCAGCTTTTCGCTCAACATGAACACTGAAGCTTTCTTT
>TRBV2|TRBJ1-6|TRBD1|once
CASTGTGPNSPLHF
TGTGCCAGCACCGGGACAGGGCCTAATTCACCCCTCCACTTT
>TRBV29-1|TRBJ2-1|TRBD2|-
CSVEGAGGSYNEQFF
TGCAGCGTTGAAGGAGCGGGAGGGTCCTACAATGAGCAGTTCTTC
>TRBV10-2|TRBJ1-5|TRBD1|-
CASSESETGSQPQHF
TGCGCCAGCAGTGAGTCCGAGACAGGGTCTCAGCCCCAGCATTTT
>TRBV5-1|TRBJ1-6|-|-
CASSETPNSPLHF
TGCGCCAGCAGCGAGACACCGAATTCACCCCTCCACTTT
>TRBV5-8|TRBJ2-7|-|once
CASSLQWASYEQYF
TGTGCCAGCAGCTTACAGTGGGCGTCCTACGAGCAGTACTTC
>TRBV19|TRBJ2-3|TRBD2|-
CASSIELAGARTDTQYF
TGTGCCAGTAGTATCGAACTAGCGGGGGCCCGCACAGATACGCAGTATTTT
>TRBV7-9|TRBJ1-6|-|-
CASSLPGPANSPLHF
TGTGCCAGCAGCTTACCTGGGCCGGCGAATTCACCCCTCCACTTT
>TRBV29-1|TRBJ1-1|TRBD1|-
CSVGRGLNTEAFF
TGCAGCGTTGGCAGGGGGCTGAACACTGAAGCTTTCTTT
>TRBV5-4|TRBJ2-7|TRBD2|-
CASSPALSAGGPDEQYF
TGTGCCAGCAGCCCGGCCCTCTCCGCGGGAGGGCCTGACGAGCAGTACTTC
>TRBV7-9|TRBJ2-1|TRBD2|-
CASRTSGSPGGEQFF
TGTGCCAGCCGGACTAGCGGGAGTCCGGGTGGTGAGCAGTTCTTC
>TRBV7-8|TRBJ1-2|-|-
CASSLGGTETYGYTF
TGTGCCAGCAGCTTAGGGGGCACCGAGACCTATGGCTACACCTTC
>TRBV5-4|TRBJ2-7|TRBD2|-
CASSLGLAGHNFYEQYF
TGTGCCAGCAGCTTGGGACTAGCGGGACACAACTTTTACGAGCAGTACTTC
>TRBV5-1|TRBJ2-2|-|-
CASSWGERGELFF
TGCGCCAGCAGCTGGGGAGAAAGAGGGGAGCTGTTTTTT
>TRBV5-4|TRBJ2-7|-|-
CASSGAGQSSYEQYF
TGTGCCAGCAGCGGGGCGGGGCAGAGCTCCTACGAGCAGTACTTC
>TRBV5-1|TRBJ2-5|TRBD1|-
CASSLQGAETQYF
TGCGCCAGCAGCTTACAGGGGGCCGAGACCCAGTACTTC
>TRBV19|TRBJ2-7|-|-
CASSIRLGEQYF
TGTGCCAGTAGTATCAGGTTGGGCGAGCAGTACTTC
>TRBV5-1|TRBJ2-5|TRBD2|-
CASTIAGQETQYF
TGCGCCAGCACCATAGCGGGCCAAGAGACCCAGTACTTC
>TRBV18|TRBJ2-7|TRBD1|-
CASSLYDRDEQYF
TGTGCCAGCTCTCTCTATGACAGGGACGAGCAGTACTTC
>TRBV19|TRBJ2-3|-|-
CASSIGAGPTDTQYF
TGTGCCAGTAGTATAGGGGCGGGGCCCACAGATACGCAGTATTTT
>TRBV2|TRBJ2-2|TRBD1|-
CASSEATGASGELFF
TGTGCCAGCAGTGAGGCCACAGGGGCGTCCGGGGAGCTGTTTTTT
>TRBV19|TRBJ2-7|-|-
CARDHRGADEQYF
TGTGCCAGAGACCATAGGGGTGCGGATGAGCAGTACTTC
>TRBV11-2|TRBJ2-7|-|once
CASSLEPGTGEQYF
TGTGCCAGCAGCTTGGAGCCGGGAACGGGGGAGCAGTACTTC